This record looks at one TCR beta chain sequence and its context. This record belongs to a study of blood T cell repertoires in COVID-19. Overall study context: PBMCs, B-cell-depleted T cells, or T cells provided the cDNA or gDNA that made up the material.

The method was immunoSEQ multiplex PCR; TCRdb's version includes in-frame clones alone and lacks a portion of them. The sample consists of under 450,000 clones, around 86% of them appearing once. Sequencing was done on a sample of PBMCs or T cells enriched from blood (not recorded which). This clonotype was sampled from a woman in her forties or fifties who had recovered from COVID-19.

CDR3 in DNA: TGCGCCAGCAGCTTGGCCGCAGATACGCAGTATTTT. Protein sequence: CASSLAADTQYF. This rearrangement joins TRBV5-1 to TRBJ2-3; no reliable D call. Trimming cost V 0 bases and J 4 bases, with 3 bases left between them. The CDR3 consists of 12 residues. CDR1 and CDR2 from the germline V gene are SGHRS and YFSETQ.